This T cell receptor beta chain appears in the sequencing data of a study of T-cell memory formation after mild COVID-19. About the research overall: TCR clusters mostly belonged to single donors.

V lost 2 bases to trimming and J lost 2 bases, with 10 bases between them. The CDR3 runs 14 residues. The germline CDR1 and CDR2 sequences are KGHSH and LQKENI. Using its own MiXCR run on the 5' RACE reads, TCRdb lists one record per CDR3 protein. The sample includes around 300,000 distinct CDR3 sequences, roughly 13% of them seen just once. Sequencing used PBMCs or a T cell subset sorted from them (not recorded which). V and J are TRBV18 and TRBJ2-7; no firm D call. The clonotype originates from a man between 18 and 35 years old who had mild COVID-19 (a few samples of this study predate the infection). Cell type and time point are not known. The CDR3 loop is CASSPAGITYEQYF. For the CDR3, the DNA is TGTGCCAGCTCACCAGCAGGAATTACCTACGAGCAGTACTTC.